What follows is one T cell receptor beta chain and its context. The data belong to a study of spatial heterogeneity in lung cancer. Study-level background: Consistently, beta-chain sequences turned up in larger numbers than alpha-chain sequences did.

Specified time point: sample taken at primary tumor resection. The input material, whole RNA from tumor, nontumor lung or frozen PBMC, was sequenced unsorted. Each CDR3 protein gets one entry after TCRdb re-called the 5' RACE reads with MiXCR. This table has 40,000 or so distinct CDR3 sequences, roughly 4.9% appearing once. V was pared by 2 bases and J by 4 bases, with 11 bases between. Per the germline V gene, CDR1 is SGHDN and CDR2 is FVKESK. This CDR3 comprises 14 residues. The TCR comes from a female donor with early-stage non-small cell lung cancer. This specimen consisted of PBMCs, obtained at surgery. The J gene is TRBJ1-1, the V gene TRBV14; D is uncertain. Here the CDR3 DNA reads TGTGCCAGCAGCCAACAGGCTGGGATCACTGAAGCTTTCTTT. It is translated as CASSQQAGITEAFF.